This entry lists 25 T cell receptor beta chains sequenced from one sample in a study of T cell responses to AZD1222 COVID-19 vaccine (dated by TCRdb to about 2021). This specimen's time point label, interpreted: baseline before first vaccination. Libraries were prepared through the immunoSEQ multiplex PCR assay. Held by TCRdb, this immuneACCESS table contains in-frame sequences only and omits some clones. Under half of the omission traces to an unresolved V gene where checked; the cause of the rest is unknown. The sample profile shows about 120,000 clones; around 91% of them were found once. 3.1% of the sample is held by the ten biggest clonotypes. This specimen consisted of peripheral blood, obtained on day 0 of AZD1222 vaccination. The receptors derive from an adult in good health.

The V call is TRBV4-2, the J call TRBJ2-2; D not certain. The V and J ends lost 1 base and 5 bases respectively, with 5 bases between them. CDR3 length equals 13 residues. Per the germline V gene, CDR1 is LGHNA and CDR2 is YNFKEQ. The CDR3 DNA reads TGTGCCAGCAGCCAAGTAGAAACCGGGGAGCTGTTTTTT. This codes for CASSQVETGELFF.

This sequence joins TRBV3-1 (or the pseudogene TRBV3-2) and TRBJ1-4; TRBD1 might be the D (5 bases). With 5 bases removed from V and 8 bases from J, the gap between germline ends came to 15 bases. The CDR3 spans 14 residues. The V gene's germline CDR1 is LGHDT and CDR2 YNNKEL (reference sequence). CDR3 nucleotide sequence: TGTGCCAGCAGCAGGGAGACAGCGGGGGAAAAACTGTTTTTT. This codes for CASSRETAGEKLFF.

The rearrangement uses TRBV4-3 and TRBJ1-5, with TRBD1 matching over 7 bases. The germline gives CDR1 LGHNA, CDR2 YSLEER. V shed 1 base and J 6 bases; nucleotides not matched to a gene: 6. The CDR3 has 15 amino acids. DNA for the CDR3: TGCGCCAGCAGCCAAGGGCAGGGGGTTGGTCAGCCCCAGCATTTT. Encoded protein: CASSQGQGVGQPQHF.

The chain carries TRBV7-9 and TRBJ2-3, with 8 positions matching TRBD2. The CDR3 contains 18 residues. CDR1 is SEHNR and CDR2 is FQNEAQ in the germline V gene (reference sequence). The trim removed 7 bases at V and 3 bases at J, leaving 18 bases unmatched. Written as DNA, the CDR3 is TGTGCCAGCAACGGGCCAGGGAGCGGGAGAGGGGGGACAGATACGCAGTATTTT. It specifies CASNGPGSGRGGTDTQYF.

The sample holds a few counts of this clone. The chain employs TRBV11-2 and TRBJ1-1; D unresolved. The V gene lost 5 bases and the J gene lost 1 base, with 14 bases spanning the gap. Germline V CDR1 and CDR2: SGHAT, FQNNGV. The CDR3 extends over 15 amino acids. The CDR3 bases are TGTGCCAGCAGCCAATCGGTGCCGGGGAACACTGAAGCTTTCTTT. The encoded protein is CASSQSVPGNTEAFF.

This clone was recorded only once. This chain joins TRBV27 and TRBJ2-3; 8 positions match TRBD2. J gave up 2 bases and V 7 bases, and 17 bases lay outside the gene matches. Germline CDR1 is MNHEY and CDR2 is SMNVEV (reference sequence). This CDR3 is 18 amino acids long. The CDR3 reads CASTFSYRGGTHTDTQYF. The CDR3, as DNA: TGTGCCAGCACTTTCTCTTACCGCGGGGGGACCCACACAGATACGCAGTATTTT.

This rearrangement joins TRBV28 to TRBJ1-5, with D perhaps TRBD1 (6 bases). V dropped 5 bases and J dropped 3 bases, with 14 bases sitting between them. Germline V CDR1 and CDR2: MDHEN, SYDVKM. The CDR3 extends over 15 amino acids. The CDR3 coding sequence is TGTGCCAGCAGTATCCCTGACAGGAACAATCAGCCCCAGCATTTT. It codes for CASSIPDRNNQPQHF.

This clone was detected a few times. The chain recombines TRBV7-9 with TRBJ1-6; 7 bases are shared with TRBD1. Germline V gene lookup returns CDR1 SEHNR and CDR2 FQNEAQ (reference sequence). V was pared by 8 bases and J by 10 bases, with 17 bases of the junction left unmatched. This CDR3 is built from 16 residues. CDR3 in amino acids: CASGFGDSPSGSPLHF. The CDR3 nucleotides are TGTGCCAGCGGATTCGGGGACAGCCCGAGTGGGTCACCCCTCCACTTT.

The genes are TRBV7-9 and TRBJ2-7; 8 bases are shared with TRBD2. There are 17 residues in the CDR3. Germline loops: CDR1 SEHNR, CDR2 FQNEAQ (reference sequence). Trimming cost V 0 bases and J 6 bases; bases outside gene matches: 13. The CDR3 loop is CASSLAGSGLVVSEQYF. The CDR3 DNA follows: TGTGCCAGCAGCTTAGCGGGGTCGGGACTAGTCGTCTCCGAGCAGTACTTC.

The chain has TRBV4-2 and TRBJ1-1; D gene uncertain. Trimming cost V 1 base and J 5 bases, with 17 bases left between them. Germline V gene data show CDR1 as LGHNA and CDR2 as YNFKEQ. The CDR3 length is 16 residues. CDR3 sequence (DNA): TGTGCCAGCAGCCAAGGCGCGAGGCAGCGAGATACTGAAGCTTTCTTT. It codes for CASSQGARQRDTEAFF.

The chain uses TRBV28 and TRBJ1-1; a possible D gene is TRBD1 (6 bases). Germline V lookup: CDR1 MDHEN, CDR2 SYDVKM. The V end lost 8 bases, the J end lost 6 bases, and 19 bases lay between the germline ends. The CDR3 totals 14 residues. CDR3 DNA sequence: TGTGCCAGCCCCCCCAAGGGGGGAGCGGCTGAAGCTTTCTTT. Its protein product is CASPPKGGAAEAFF.

The V call is TRBV6-6, the J call TRBJ1-2; D unclear. V lost 4 bases and J lost 4, with 10 bases in between. The germline CDR1 and CDR2 sequences are MNHNY and SVGAGI (reference sequence). This CDR3 comprises 13 residues. The CDR3 DNA follows: TGTGCCAGCAGTTCGGAAGCTCTCTATGGCTACACCTTC. Its protein product is CASSSEALYGYTF.

This chain joins TRBV7-3 and TRBJ2-2; TRBD2 agrees at 9 bases. The CDR3 runs 13 residues. V lost 8 bases and J lost 6; bases outside the gene matches: 4. Germline CDR1 SGHTA, CDR2 FQGTGA. CDR3 in DNA: TGTGCCAGCGCTATAGCGGGAGCCGGGGAGCTGTTTTTT. Encoded protein: CASAIAGAGELFF.

The chain combines TRBV7-2 with TRBJ1-2; D is possibly TRBD1 (6 bases). Trimming left V 5 bases short and J 5 bases short, with 9 bases between. Germline assignment: CDR1 SGHTA and CDR2 FQGNSA. The CDR3 length is 12 residues. The chain's CDR3 is CASSRTDYGYTF. The CDR3 bases are TGTGCCAGCAGCCGGACAGATTATGGCTACACCTTC. The entire variable domain, with the rest obtained from reference TRBV7-2 and TRBJ1-2, is as follows: GAGVSQSPSNKVTEKGKDVELRCDPISGHTALYWYRQSLGQGLEFLIYFQGNSAPDKSGLPSDRFSAERTGGSVSTLTIQRTQQEDSAVYLCASSRTDYGYTFGSGTRLTVV.

This chain connects TRBV6-5 to TRBJ2-7; no definite D call. Germline CDR1 MNHEY, CDR2 SVGAGI. V was shortened by 8 bases and J by 6 bases, with 11 bases between the two germline ends. The CDR3 contains 11 residues. The CDR3, as DNA: TGTGCCAGCGGGCGCGTTTCCGAGCAGTACTTC. As protein: CASGRVSEQYF.

This chain's CDR3 is CASRNRFNQPQHF. CDR3 in DNA: TGTGCCAGTAGGAACAGGTTTAATCAGCCCCAGCATTTT. V and J are TRBV19 and TRBJ1-5, with a possible D match to TRBD1 (5 bases). CDR1 is LNHDA, CDR2 SQIVND, per germline (reference sequence). CDR3 length: 13 residues. Trimming removed 6 bases at V and 4 bases at J, with 10 bases between.

The chain couples TRBV18 to TRBJ1-2; 8 positions agree with TRBD1. The CDR3 has 15 amino acids. In germline, CDR1 is KGHSH, CDR2 LQKENI. J was trimmed by 2 bases and V by 4 bases; bases with no gene match: 6. Written as DNA, the CDR3 is TGTGCCAGCTCACTTACGGACAGGGCCAACTATGGCTACACCTTC. Protein: CASSLTDRANYGYTF.

The chain has TRBV27 and TRBJ1-2; 9 bases fit TRBD1. The CDR3 has 15 amino acids. V was pared by 7 bases and J by 8 bases, with 14 bases of the junction left unmatched. The germline V gene has CDR1 MNHEY and CDR2 SMNVEV (reference sequence). The CDR3 region has the DNA TGTGCCAGCATGCCACAGGGGGCAGCTCTTGGGGGCTACACCTTC. This sequence encodes CASMPQGAALGGYTF.

The chain links TRBV6-5 to TRBJ1-6; no reliable D call. CDR1 MNHEY and CDR2 SVGAGI come from the germline V gene. The CDR3 runs to 10 residues. CDR3 loop: CATNERPLHF. CDR3 in DNA: TGTGCTACAAATGAGCGCCCCCTCCACTTT.

The V call is TRBV7-9, the J call TRBJ2-7, with D possibly TRBD2 on 6 matching bases. CDR1 is SEHNR and CDR2 is FQNEAQ in the germline V gene (reference sequence). The CDR3 has 14 residues. V was cut by 3 bases and J by 9 bases, with 18 bases left in between. CDR3 residues: CASSFALAGEGQYF. Here the CDR3 DNA reads TGTGCCAGCAGCTTCGCACTAGCAGGTGAAGGGCAGTACTTC.

The chain employs TRBV5-1 and TRBJ1-3; D may be TRBD1 (5 bases). V lost 0 bases, J lost 4 bases, and 8 bases lay in between. The CDR3 is made up of 14 amino acids. CDR1 and CDR2 (germline): SGHRS, YFSETQ. The CDR3 bases are TGCGCCAGCAGCTTGGTAGGGGTAGGAAACACCATATATTTT. Translating it yields CASSLVGVGNTIYF.

The rearrangement links TRBV7-2 to TRBJ2-3; the D call may be TRBD1 or TRBD2 (5 bases each). Trimming cost V 1 base and J 6 bases, with 11 bases left between them. The CDR3 totals 14 residues. The germline gives CDR1 SGHTA, CDR2 FQGNSA. CDR3 DNA sequence: TGTGCCAGCAGCTTAGTTTCCGGGACGGATACGCAGTATTTT. It yields the protein CASSLVSGTDTQYF.

The rearrangement links TRBV4-2 to TRBJ1-1; a weak D match, TRBD1 (5 bases). V gave up 1 base and J gave up 1 base, with 13 bases separating them. In germline, CDR1 is LGHNA, CDR2 YNFKEQ. The CDR3 is 16 residues long. The CDR3 nucleotides are TGTGCCAGCAGCCAAGGACTGGGGGGAGGGAACACTGAAGCTTTCTTT. This codes for CASSQGLGGGNTEAFF.

In this sample, this clone turned up once. The CDR3 DNA sequence: TGTGCCAGCAGAACCGTCACCTCTGGCGAGCAGTACTTC. It specifies CASRTVTSGEQYF. This chain joins TRBV6-5 and TRBJ2-7; D call uncertain. V lost 6 bases and J 6 bases, leaving 15 bases between the germline ends. CDR1 is MNHEY, CDR2 SVGAGI, per germline. The CDR3 extends over 13 amino acids.

This chain uses TRBV28 with TRBJ1-1; tentatively, D is TRBD1 (5 bases). Germline CDR1 and CDR2: MDHEN and SYDVKM. CDR3 length equals 12 residues. Trimming left V 8 bases short and J 3 bases short, with 10 bases between. The CDR3 coding sequence is TGTGCCAGCGGCCTGGGGGACACTGAAGCTTTCTTT. Translated: CASGLGDTEAFF.